The subject of this entry is one T cell receptor (beta chain). Its antigen remains unknown. This entry comes from a study of regulatory T cells in long-lasting Graves disease. General study findings and limits: More public clonotypes were shared by persistent patients (around 3,000) than by new patients (roughly 870).

Specified time point: persistent/refractory GD, antithyroid drugs over 5 years with positive TRAb. After RNA was extracted from PBMCs, the TCR library was made from it. Arm-PCR of CDR3 regions and iRepertoire HTBI primers were used to build TCR beta libraries. TCRdb re-derived calls from the multiplex PCR reads in MiXCR, one entry per CDR3 protein. The table has a few hundred thousand distinct CDR3 sequences, roughly 24% seen once. This CDR3 has 13 residues. The germline V gene encodes CDR1 SGHRS and CDR2 YFSETQ. V was cut by 4 bases and J by 5 bases, with 12 bases left in between. This TCR derives from a woman between 35 and 50 years old with Graves disease. The chain recombines TRBV5-1 with TRBJ1-1, with D possibly TRBD1 on 5 matching bases. Sequencing used peripheral blood mononuclear cells (PBMCs), obtained when the disease was refractory, from a patient treated with antithyroid drugs. The CDR3 protein is CASSPYRITEAFF. The CDR3 DNA reads TGCGCCAGCAGCCCATACAGGATAACTGAAGCTTTCTTT.